Below, 3 T cell receptor beta chains from the same sample are listed, as sequenced in a study of vaccination and CD4 T cells after COVID-19. The antigens for these receptors are not known. Stated treatment: roughly ten-day PBMC culture with coronavirus spike peptide pools or control peptides (ViraFEST assay). Cultured CD4+ T cell DNA underwent sequencing with the Oncomine TCR Beta short-read assay. TCRdb redid the calling of the PCR reads with MiXCR, one entry per CDR3 protein. The sample yields 15,000 to 20,000 distinct CDR3 sequences, 45% to 70% seen once. Sequencing was performed on CD4+ T cells from blood, cultured in vitro. These receptors all stem from a human donor who had recovered from COVID-19.

The chain joins TRBV27 to TRBJ1-2, with D uncertain. V was shortened by 5 bases and J by 10 bases, with 17 bases between the two germline ends. CDR1 is MNHEY, CDR2 SMNVEV, per germline (reference sequence). This CDR3 is built from 13 residues. The CDR3 DNA sequence: TGTGCCAGCAGTAAGACACCCCCCATTTTCTACACCTTC. As protein: CASSKTPPIFYTF.

V usage is TRBV15 and J usage is TRBJ2-3; D gene uncertain. Trimming left V 1 base short and J 2 bases short, with 10 bases between. Germline V CDR1 and CDR2: LNHNV, YYDKDF (reference sequence). This CDR3 has 15 residues. The CDR3 nucleotides read TGTGCCACCAGCAGAGGTCAGGTAACCACAGATACGCAGTATTTT. Translated: CATSRGQVTTDTQYF. Variable domain in full (rest from reference TRBV15 and TRBJ2-3): DAMVIQNPRYQVTQFGKPVTLSCSQTLNHNVMYWYQQKSSQAPKLLFHYYDKDFNNEADTPDNFQSRRPNTSFCFLDIRSPGLGDTAMYLCATSRGQVTTDTQYFGPGTRLTVL.

The J gene is TRBJ1-1, the V gene TRBV7-3; D is unclear. Germline CDR1 reads SGHTA; CDR2 reads FQGTGA. V lost 3 bases to trimming and J lost 1 base, with 6 bases between them. CDR3 length: 13 amino acids. CDR3 sequence: CASSFYTNTEAFF. The CDR3 DNA reads TGTGCCAGCAGCTTCTATACGAACACTGAAGCTTTCTTT.